This is a list of T cell receptor beta chains from one sample in a study of early T cells in non-severe SARS-CoV-2 infection. In TCRdb, the 5' RACE reads were re-called with MiXCR into one record per CDR3 protein. Of about 68,000 distinct CDR3 sequences in the sample, approximately 11% are singletons; the top ten hold around 6.1%. The sample consisted of whole blood. These receptor sequences come from an adult who was a healthcare worker with PCR-confirmed SARS-CoV-2 infection or an uninfected control (not recorded which). The CDR3 runs from the conserved cysteine through the conserved F or W. The D gene is left open where the match is weak. Size is omitted from some rows. Given values are once, few, many or a class for expanded clones.

J	size	D	V	CDR3	DNA
TRBJ2-1	many	-	TRBV6-5	CASSYWLGEQFF	TGTGCCAGCAGTTACTGGCTGGGTGAGCAGTTCTTC
TRBJ1-2	few	TRBD1	TRBV19	CASSPPGQAHGYTF	TGTGCCAGTAGTCCCCCGGGACAGGCCCATGGCTACACCTTC
TRBJ2-1	few	-	TRBV30	CARRVSSYNEQFF	TGTGCCAGAAGGGTCAGCTCCTACAATGAGCAGTTCTTC
TRBJ2-5	few	-	TRBV20-1	CSARYHVEGETQYF	TGCAGTGCTAGATATCACGTCGAAGGGGAGACCCAGTACTTC
TRBJ1-1	few	-	TRBV7-2	CASSSETDSRAFF	TGTGCCAGCAGCTCCGAAACCGACAGTCGGGCTTTCTTT
TRBJ2-1	-	-	TRBV12-3/TRBV12-4	CASTRGNEQFF	TGTGCCAGCACTCGGGGCAATGAGCAGTTCTTC
TRBJ2-7	-	-	TRBV28	CASSGPDGGTYEQYF	TGTGCCAGCAGTGGCCCGGACGGTGGTACCTACGAGCAGTACTTC
TRBJ2-1	-	TRBD1	TRBV12-3/TRBV12-4	CASRTGGGHNEQFF	TGTGCCAGCAGGACAGGGGGCGGTCACAATGAGCAGTTCTTC
TRBJ2-4	many	TRBD1	TRBV12-3/TRBV12-4	CASTPDRAIQYF	TGTGCCAGCACCCCAGACAGGGCTATTCAGTACTTC
TRBJ1-5	many	-	TRBV7-9	CASSLTGAGAGAQHF	TGTGCCAGCAGCTTAACGGGGGCCGGCGCAGGGGCCCAGCATTTT
TRBJ2-5	few	TRBD2	TRBV20-1	CSAVLAGETQYF	TGCAGTGCGGTACTAGCGGGAGAGACCCAGTACTTC
TRBJ2-3	few	TRBD2	TRBV2	CASGTSVLTDTQYF	TGTGCCAGCGGGACTAGCGTCCTCACAGATACGCAGTATTTT
TRBJ2-1	few	TRBD2	TRBV20-1	CSARAAGREREGKGNEQFF	TGCAGTGCTAGAGCGGCGGGCAGGGAACGGGAGGGTAAGGGCAATGAGCAGTTCTTC
TRBJ2-3	-	-	TRBV6-1	CASRPGPSRGTDTQYF	TGTGCCAGCAGACCAGGCCCTAGCAGGGGCACAGATACGCAGTATTTT
TRBJ2-7	-	-	TRBV5-1	CASSLAGGRNYEQYF	TGCGCCAGCAGCTTGGCCGGCGGCAGAAACTACGAGCAGTACTTC
TRBJ2-5	-	TRBD2	TRBV7-2	CASSLGGSYVETQYF	TGTGCCAGCAGCTTAGGCGGGAGTTACGTTGAGACCCAGTACTTC
TRBJ2-5	many	-	TRBV20-1	CSASPLEWEETQYF	TGCAGTGCTAGTCCGTTGGAATGGGAAGAGACCCAGTACTTC
TRBJ2-7	-	-	TRBV12-3/TRBV12-4	CASSFGTSYYEQYF	TGTGCCAGCAGTTTTGGGACATCCTATTACGAGCAGTACTTC
TRBJ2-7	few	TRBD1	TRBV6-5	CASSRTGQAYEQYF	TGTGCCAGCAGCCGAACGGGACAGGCCTACGAGCAGTACTTC
TRBJ2-7	-	-	TRBV28	CASRRPQRLYEQYF	TGTGCCAGCAGGAGACCACAGAGGCTCTACGAGCAGTACTTC
TRBJ2-2	medium-sized	TRBD1	TRBV10-3	CAISDQGAVTGELFF	TGTGCCATCAGTGATCAGGGGGCAGTCACCGGGGAGCTGTTTTTT
TRBJ1-5	-	-	TRBV12-3/TRBV12-4	CASSPSQVINQPQHF	TGTGCCAGCAGTCCTTCCCAGGTCATCAATCAGCCCCAGCATTTT
TRBJ1-3	-	-	TRBV5-1	CASSTLTGSSGNTIYF	TGCGCCAGCAGCACCCTCACAGGAAGCTCTGGAAACACCATATATTTT
TRBJ2-7	-	TRBD2	TRBV20-1	CSASPGLAGGVQYF	TGCAGTGCTAGCCCGGGGCTAGCGGGAGGGGTGCAGTACTTC
TRBJ2-5	few	-	TRBV7-2	CASSLLGQETQYF	TGTGCCAGCAGCTTACTTGGGCAAGAGACCCAGTACTTC
TRBJ2-2	-	-	TRBV19	CASRGDGAYTGELFF	TGTGCCAGTAGGGGGGACGGAGCCTACACCGGGGAGCTGTTTTTT
TRBJ2-7	few	-	TRBV27	CASSPSPAGYEQYF	TGTGCCAGCAGTCCTTCCCCCGCTGGATACGAGCAGTACTTC
TRBJ2-2	few	TRBD1	TRBV9	CASSARQGTNTGELFF	TGTGCCAGCAGCGCAAGACAGGGGACGAACACCGGGGAGCTGTTTTTT
TRBJ1-1	many	-	TRBV28	CASSPGDQGMNTEAFF	TGTGCCAGCAGTCCAGGGGACCAGGGAATGAACACTGAAGCTTTCTTT
TRBJ2-7	many	TRBD2	TRBV30	CAWSPENSGRLHEQYF	TGTGCCTGGAGTCCGGAAAATAGCGGGAGGCTCCACGAGCAGTACTTC
TRBJ2-7	-	-	TRBV5-1	CASSEYGNTEGEQYF	TGCGCCAGCAGCGAGTACGGGAATACGGAGGGAGAGCAGTACTTC
TRBJ2-2	many	TRBD1	TRBV3-1	CASSPQGAHGELFF	TGTGCCAGCAGCCCTCAGGGGGCCCACGGGGAGCTGTTTTTT
TRBJ2-1	many	-	TRBV20-1	CSAKGLLNEQFF	TGCAGTGCTAAGGGACTCCTCAATGAGCAGTTCTTC
TRBJ2-7	-	-	TRBV12-3/TRBV12-4	CASSAEGVLKNF	TGTGCCAGCAGCGCCGAGGGGGTACTCAAAAATTTC
TRBJ2-1	many	-	TRBV4-1	CASSLGQGGDEQFF	TGCGCCAGCAGTCTCGGCCAGGGGGGCGATGAGCAGTTCTTC
TRBJ2-5	-	-	TRBV7-2	CASSSRTEETQYF	TGTGCCAGCAGCTCTCGGACAGAAGAGACCCAGTACTTC
TRBJ2-1	-	-	TRBV24-1	CATSDLSNEQFF	TGTGCCACCAGTGACTTGAGCAATGAGCAGTTCTTC
TRBJ2-5	-	-	TRBV12-3/TRBV12-4	CASTHGVEETQYF	TGTGCCAGCACCCACGGGGTTGAAGAGACCCAGTACTTC
TRBJ2-1	many	-	TRBV7-9	CASSLLGTSDEQFF	TGTGCCAGCAGCTTACTTGGGACGAGCGATGAGCAGTTCTTC
TRBJ2-3	few	-	TRBV5-6	CASSLQGDFADTQYF	TGTGCCAGCAGCTTGCAGGGAGACTTTGCAGATACGCAGTATTTT
TRBJ2-3	-	-	TRBV28	CASRRPSTDTQYF	TGTGCCAGCAGACGACCCAGCACAGATACGCAGTATTTT